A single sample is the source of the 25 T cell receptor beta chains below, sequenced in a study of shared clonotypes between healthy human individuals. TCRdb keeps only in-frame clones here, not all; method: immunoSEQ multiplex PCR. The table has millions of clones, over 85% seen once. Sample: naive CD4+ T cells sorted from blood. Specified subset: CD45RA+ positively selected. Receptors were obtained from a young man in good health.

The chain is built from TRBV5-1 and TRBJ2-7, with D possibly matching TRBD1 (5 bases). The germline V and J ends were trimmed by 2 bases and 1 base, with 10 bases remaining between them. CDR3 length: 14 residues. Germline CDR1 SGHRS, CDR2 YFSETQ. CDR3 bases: TGCGCCAGCAGCTTACCGACAGAGTCCTACGAGCAGTACTTC. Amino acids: CASSLPTESYEQYF.

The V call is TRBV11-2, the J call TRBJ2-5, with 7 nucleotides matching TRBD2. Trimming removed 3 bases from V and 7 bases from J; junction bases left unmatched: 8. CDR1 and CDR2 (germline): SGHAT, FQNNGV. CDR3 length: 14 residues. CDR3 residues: CASSLLSGRGTQYF. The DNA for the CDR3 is TGTGCCAGCAGCTTGCTTAGCGGGCGAGGGACCCAGTACTTC.

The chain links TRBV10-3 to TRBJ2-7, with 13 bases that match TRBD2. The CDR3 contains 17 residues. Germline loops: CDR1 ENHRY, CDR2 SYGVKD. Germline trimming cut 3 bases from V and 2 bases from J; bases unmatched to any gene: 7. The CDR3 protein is CAISDGTSGTSAYEQYF. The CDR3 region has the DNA TGTGCCATCAGTGATGGGACTAGCGGGACCTCAGCCTACGAGCAGTACTTC.

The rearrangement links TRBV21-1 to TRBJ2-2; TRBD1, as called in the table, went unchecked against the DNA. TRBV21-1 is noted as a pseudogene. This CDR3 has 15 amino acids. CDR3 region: CASDPRQGYRGELFF. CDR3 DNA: TGTGCCAGCGACCCGAGACAGGGGTATCGGGGGGAGCTGTTTTTT.

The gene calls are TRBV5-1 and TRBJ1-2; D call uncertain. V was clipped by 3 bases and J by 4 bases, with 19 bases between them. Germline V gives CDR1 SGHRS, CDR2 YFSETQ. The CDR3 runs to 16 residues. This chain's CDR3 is CASSSPLGGSRYGYTF. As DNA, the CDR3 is TGCGCCAGCAGCTCCCCTCTAGGAGGGTCACGCTATGGCTACACCTTC. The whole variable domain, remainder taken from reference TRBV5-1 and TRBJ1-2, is KAGVTQTPRYLIKTRGQQVTLSCSPISGHRSVSWYQQTPGQGLQFLFEYFSETQRNKGNFPGRFSGRQFSNSRSEMNVSTLELGDSALYLCASSSPLGGSRYGYTFGSGTRLTVV.

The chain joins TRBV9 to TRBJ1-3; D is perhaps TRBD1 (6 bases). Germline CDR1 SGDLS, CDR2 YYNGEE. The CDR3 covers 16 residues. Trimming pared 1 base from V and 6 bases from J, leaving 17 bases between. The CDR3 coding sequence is TGTGCCAGCAGCGTATCTCATTCGACAGGTGAAAACACCATATATTTT. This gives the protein CASSVSHSTGENTIYF.

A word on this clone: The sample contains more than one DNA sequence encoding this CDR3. The CDR3 loop reads CASSVGRGGTDTQYF. CDR3 nucleotide sequence: TGTGCCAGCAGCGTAGGTAGGGGGGGCACAGATACGCAGTATTTT. The chain combines TRBV9 with TRBJ2-3; D assignment may be TRBD1 or TRBD2 (6 bases each). The CDR3 covers 15 residues. The germline V gene encodes CDR1 SGDLS and CDR2 YYNGEE. The germline V and J ends were trimmed by 0 bases and 1 base, with 9 bases remaining between them.

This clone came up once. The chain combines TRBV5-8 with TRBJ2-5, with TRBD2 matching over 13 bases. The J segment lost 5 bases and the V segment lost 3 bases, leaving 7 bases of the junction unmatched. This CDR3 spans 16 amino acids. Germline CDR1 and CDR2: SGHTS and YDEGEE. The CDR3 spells CASSSGLAGLGETQYF. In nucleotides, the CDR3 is TGTGCCAGCAGCTCGGGACTAGCGGGATTAGGGGAGACCCAGTACTTC.

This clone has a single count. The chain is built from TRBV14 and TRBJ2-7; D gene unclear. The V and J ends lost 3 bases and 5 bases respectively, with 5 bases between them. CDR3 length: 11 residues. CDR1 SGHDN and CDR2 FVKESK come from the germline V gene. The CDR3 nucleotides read TGTGCCAGCAGCCACAGTCACGAGCAGTACTTC. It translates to CASSHSHEQYF.

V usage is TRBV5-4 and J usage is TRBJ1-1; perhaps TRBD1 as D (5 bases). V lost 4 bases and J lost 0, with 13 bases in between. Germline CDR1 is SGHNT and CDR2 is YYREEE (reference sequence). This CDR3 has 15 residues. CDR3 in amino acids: CASSPEGPMNTEAFF. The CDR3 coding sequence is TGTGCCAGCAGCCCCGAGGGGCCGATGAACACTGAAGCTTTCTTT.

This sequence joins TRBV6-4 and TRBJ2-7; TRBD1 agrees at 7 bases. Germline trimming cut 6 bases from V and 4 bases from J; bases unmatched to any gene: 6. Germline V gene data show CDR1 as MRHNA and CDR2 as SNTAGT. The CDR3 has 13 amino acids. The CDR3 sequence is CASSRDSGYEQYF. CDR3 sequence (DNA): TGTGCCAGCAGCAGGGACAGCGGTTACGAGCAGTACTTC.

The CDR3 coding sequence is TGTGCCAGCAGTTTACACGGAGTATGGCTAGGCACCTTC. It yields the protein CASSLHGVWLGTF. This chain joins TRBV28 and TRBJ1-2; D remains ambiguous. CDR1 and CDR2 from the germline V gene are MDHEN and SYDVKM. The CDR3 runs 13 residues. Trimming left V 2 bases short and J 13 bases short, with 17 bases between.

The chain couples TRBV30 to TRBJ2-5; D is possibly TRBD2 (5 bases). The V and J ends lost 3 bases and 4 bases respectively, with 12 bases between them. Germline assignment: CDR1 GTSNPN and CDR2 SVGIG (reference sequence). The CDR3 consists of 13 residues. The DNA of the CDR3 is TGTGCCTGGAGACGGGAATTGGGAGAGACCCAGTACTTC. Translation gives CAWRRELGETQYF.

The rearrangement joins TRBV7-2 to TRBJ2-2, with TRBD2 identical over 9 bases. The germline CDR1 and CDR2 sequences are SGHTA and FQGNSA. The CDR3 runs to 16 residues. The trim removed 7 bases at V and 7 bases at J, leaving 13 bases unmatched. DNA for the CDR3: TGTGCCAGCAATCTTAGAGGGCGGGAGGGGAGCGGGGAGCTGTTTTTT. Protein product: CASNLRGREGSGELFF.

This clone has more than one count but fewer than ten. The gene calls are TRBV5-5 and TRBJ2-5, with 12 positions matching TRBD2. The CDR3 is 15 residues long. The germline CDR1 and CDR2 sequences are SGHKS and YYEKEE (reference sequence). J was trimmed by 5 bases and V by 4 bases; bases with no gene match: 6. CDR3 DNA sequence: TGTGCCAGCAGCAGCCTAGCGGGGGGGCCTGAGACCCAGTACTTC. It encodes CASSSLAGGPETQYF.

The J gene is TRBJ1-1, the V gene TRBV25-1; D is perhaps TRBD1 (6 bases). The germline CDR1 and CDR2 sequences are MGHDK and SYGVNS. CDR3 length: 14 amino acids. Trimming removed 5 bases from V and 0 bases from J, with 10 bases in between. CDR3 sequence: CASSHGQMNTEAFF. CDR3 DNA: TGTGCCAGCAGTCACGGACAGATGAACACTGAAGCTTTCTTT.

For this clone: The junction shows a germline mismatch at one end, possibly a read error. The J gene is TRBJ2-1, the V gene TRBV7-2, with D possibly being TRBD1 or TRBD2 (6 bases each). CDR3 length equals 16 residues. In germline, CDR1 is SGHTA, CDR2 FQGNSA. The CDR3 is CASSQDPEGHNNEQFF. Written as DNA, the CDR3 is TGCGCCAGCAGCCAAGATCCGGAGGGACACAACAATGAGCAGTTCTTC.

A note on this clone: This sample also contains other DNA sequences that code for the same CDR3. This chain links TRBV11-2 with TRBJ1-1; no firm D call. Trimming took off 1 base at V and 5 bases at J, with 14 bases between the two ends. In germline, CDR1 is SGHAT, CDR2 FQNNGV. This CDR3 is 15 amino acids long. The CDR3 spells CASSLVGGVRTEAFF. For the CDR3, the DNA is TGTGCCAGCAGCTTAGTCGGAGGCGTGAGAACTGAAGCTTTCTTT.

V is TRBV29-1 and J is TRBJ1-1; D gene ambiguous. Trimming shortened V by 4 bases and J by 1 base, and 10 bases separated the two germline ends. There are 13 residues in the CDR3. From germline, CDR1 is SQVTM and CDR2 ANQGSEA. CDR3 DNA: TGCAGCGTTGGGGCAGGCCCGAACACTGAAGCTTTCTTT. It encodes CSVGAGPNTEAFF.

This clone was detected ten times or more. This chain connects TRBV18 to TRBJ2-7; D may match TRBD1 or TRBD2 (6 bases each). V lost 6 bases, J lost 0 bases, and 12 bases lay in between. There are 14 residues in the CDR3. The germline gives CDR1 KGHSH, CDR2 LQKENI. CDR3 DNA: TGTGCCAGCTCTAGAGGGGGAGGCTCCTACGAGCAGTACTTC. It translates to CASSRGGGSYEQYF.

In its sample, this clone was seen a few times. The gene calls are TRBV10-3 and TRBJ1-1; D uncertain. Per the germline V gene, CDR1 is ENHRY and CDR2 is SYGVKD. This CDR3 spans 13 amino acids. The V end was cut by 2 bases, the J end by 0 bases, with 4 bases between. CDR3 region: CAISEMVNTEAFF. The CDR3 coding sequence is TGTGCCATCAGTGAGATGGTGAACACTGAAGCTTTCTTT.

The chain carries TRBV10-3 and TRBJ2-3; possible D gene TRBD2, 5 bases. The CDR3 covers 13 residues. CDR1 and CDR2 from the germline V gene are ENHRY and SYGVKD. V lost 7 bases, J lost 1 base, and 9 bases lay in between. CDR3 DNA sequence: TGTGCCATCAATAGCGACCGCACAGATACGCAGTATTTT. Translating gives CAINSDRTDTQYF.

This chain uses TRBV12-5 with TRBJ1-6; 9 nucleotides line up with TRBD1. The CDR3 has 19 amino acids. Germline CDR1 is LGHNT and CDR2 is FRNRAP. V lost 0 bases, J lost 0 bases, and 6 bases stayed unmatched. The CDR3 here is CASGLVGQGLGSYNSPLHF. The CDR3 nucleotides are TGTGCTAGTGGTTTGGTAGGACAGGGGTTAGGCTCCTATAATTCACCCCTCCACTTT.

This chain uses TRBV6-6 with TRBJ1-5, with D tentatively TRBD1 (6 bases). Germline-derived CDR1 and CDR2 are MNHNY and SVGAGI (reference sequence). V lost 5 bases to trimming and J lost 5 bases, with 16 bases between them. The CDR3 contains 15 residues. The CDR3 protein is CASSTPGVVDQPQHF. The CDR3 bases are TGTGCCAGCAGTACTCCAGGGGTTGTAGATCAGCCCCAGCATTTT.

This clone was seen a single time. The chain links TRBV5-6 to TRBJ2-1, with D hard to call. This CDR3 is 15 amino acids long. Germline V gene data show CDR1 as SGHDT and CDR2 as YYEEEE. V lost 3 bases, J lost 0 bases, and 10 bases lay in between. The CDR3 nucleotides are TGTGCCAGCAGCTCGGGTTTAGCCTCCTACAATGAGCAGTTCTTC. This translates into CASSSGLASYNEQFF.